The rows below give T cell receptor beta chains drawn from one sample of a study of cytomegalovirus exposure and HLA in healthy donors. Some clones are missing from TCRdb's copy, which holds only in-frame ones; the method was immunoSEQ multiplex PCR. The sample lists approximately 61,000 clones; around 72% were seen once. The sequenced sample was PBMCs. Receptors originate from a man over 45 in good health and CMV-seropositive. CDR3s include the opening cysteine and the closing phenylalanine or tryptophan. D genes are given only for firm matches. Clone size, where shown, is once, few, many, or a class for clones that have expanded.

CDR3aa	CDR3nt	abundance	j_gene	d_gene	v_gene
CASSLGDRGYGYTF	TGTGCCAGCAGTTTAGGGGACAGGGGGTATGGCTACACCTTC	-	TRBJ1-2	TRBD1	TRBV28
CASSRDRTSTGELFF	TGTGCCAGCAGCCGCGACAGGACATCCACCGGGGAGCTGTTTTTT	-	TRBJ2-2	-	TRBV6-5
CASREGTSGGGSTDTQYF	TGTGCCAGCCGAGAGGGGACTAGCGGGGGGGGTAGCACAGATACGCAGTATTTT	-	TRBJ2-3	TRBD2	TRBV10-3
CASSPPTRSPNTGELFF	TGTGCCAGCAGTCCCCCGACTAGATCCCCGAACACCGGGGAGCTGTTTTTT	-	TRBJ2-2	-	TRBV6-7
CASSLEGGNTIYF	TGCGCCAGCAGCTTGGAGGGGGGAAACACCATATATTTT	few	TRBJ1-3	-	TRBV5-1
CASSFKREGSYEQYF	TGTGCCAGCAGTTTCAAGCGGGAGGGCTCCTACGAGCAGTACTTC	-	TRBJ2-7	TRBD2	TRBV27
CASSQEFPSRETQYF	TGCGCCAGCAGCCAAGAGTTTCCTAGCAGAGAGACCCAGTACTTC	-	TRBJ2-5	-	TRBV4-1
CASSSSGYQPQHF	TGTGCCAGCAGTTCGTCGGGATATCAGCCCCAGCATTTT	-	TRBJ1-5	-	TRBV6-6
CASSPSGVFTGELFF	TGTGCCAGCAGCCCCAGCGGGGTTTTTACCGGGGAGCTGTTTTTT	-	TRBJ2-2	TRBD2	TRBV5-4
CASSETGLREQYF	TGCGCCAGCAGTGAGACCGGTTTGAGGGAGCAGTACTTC	-	TRBJ2-7	-	TRBV10-1
CASSFSDEQFF	TGTGCCAGCAGCTTTTCGGATGAGCAGTTCTTC	-	TRBJ2-1	-	TRBV11-2
CASSQDRHRGVLIYEKLFF	TGTGCCAGCAGCCAAGATAGGCACAGGGGGGTTCTTATTTACGAAAAACTGTTTTTC	-	TRBJ1-4	TRBD1	TRBV4-2
CASSGQGTEADTQYF	TGTGCCAGCAGTGGTCAGGGTACAGAGGCAGATACGCAGTATTTT	few	TRBJ2-3	-	TRBV6-1
CASSIGGQGQKKLFF	TGTGCCAGTAGTATCGGGGGACAGGGTCAGAAAAAACTGTTTTTT	-	TRBJ1-4	TRBD1	TRBV19
CASRDALAGGYEQYF	TGTGCCAGCCGTGACGCGTTAGCGGGAGGCTACGAGCAGTACTTC	-	TRBJ2-7	TRBD2	TRBV6-1
CASSYSSAGMTEQYF	TGTGCCAGCAGTTACTCTTCGGCCGGGATGACCGAGCAGTACTTC	-	TRBJ2-7	-	TRBV6-6
CASRDRGRSTEAFF	TGTGCCAGTAGAGACAGGGGACGGTCCACTGAAGCTTTCTTT	-	TRBJ1-1	TRBD1	TRBV19
CASNDGGDYEKLFF	TGTGCCAGCAACGATGGGGGGGATTATGAAAAACTGTTTTTT	-	TRBJ1-4	-	TRBV7-2
CASSSQAGVGANVLTF	TGTGCCAGCAGCTCCCAAGCGGGAGTTGGGGCCAACGTCCTGACTTTC	-	TRBJ2-6	TRBD2	TRBV7-3
CASTQQGISEQFF	TGTGCCAGCACCCAACAGGGGATTAGTGAGCAGTTCTTC	-	TRBJ2-1	TRBD1	TRBV6-5
CASSEGSPEAFF	TGTGCCAGCAGTGAAGGTAGTCCTGAAGCTTTCTTT	-	TRBJ1-1	-	TRBV2
CASSVMGAGGINTQYF	TGTGCCAGCAGCGTAATGGGAGCGGGAGGTATCAATACGCAGTATTTT	-	TRBJ2-3	TRBD2	TRBV9
CAWRTSGGYNEQFF	TGTGCCTGGAGGACTAGCGGGGGATACAATGAGCAGTTCTTC	few	TRBJ2-1	TRBD2	TRBV30
CASSLTGLDTEAFF	TGTGCCAGCAGCTTAACAGGGTTGGACACTGAAGCTTTCTTT	few	TRBJ1-1	-	TRBV7-9
CASSLRGLAGSGSYNEQFF	TGTGCCAGCAGCTTAAGGGGACTAGCGGGGTCAGGGTCCTACAATGAGCAGTTCTTC	-	TRBJ2-1	TRBD2	TRBV7-2
CASSQEQREFKWRETQYF	TGTGCCAGCAGCCAAGAACAGCGGGAGTTCAAATGGCGAGAGACCCAGTACTTC	few	TRBJ2-5	TRBD2	TRBV14
CASSRGGGAKNIQYF	TGTGCCAGCAGTCGTGGGGGGGGCGCAAAAAACATTCAGTACTTC	few	TRBJ2-4	-	TRBV28
CASNLARTSGSSSYNEQFF	TGTGCCAGCAACTTAGCCAGGACTAGCGGATCTAGCTCCTACAATGAGCAGTTCTTC	-	TRBJ2-1	TRBD2	TRBV2
CASSPRPDSMNTEAFF	TGTGCCAGCAGCCCCCGACCGGACAGCATGAACACTGAAGCTTTCTTT	-	TRBJ1-1	-	TRBV9
CASSPLPGQGKDEQFF	TGTGCCAGCAGCCCCCTACCGGGACAGGGAAAGGATGAGCAGTTCTTC	-	TRBJ2-1	TRBD1	TRBV14